This is a list of T cell receptor beta chains from one sample in a study of cytomegalovirus exposure and HLA in healthy donors. Generated by immunoSEQ multiplex PCR, the TCRdb table keeps only in-frame clones and is missing some. The sample contains around 90,000 clones, around 82% of which appear only once. Sequencing input: PBMCs. Source of these receptors: a woman between 18 and 29 years old in good health and CMV-seropositive. Both conserved end residues are part of each CDR3. D genes are given only for firm matches. Where a row states a size, it is once, few, many or the class of an expanded clone; other rows omit it.

DNA: TGTGCCACCAGCAGAGATGTTGGATTGGGGGGGGTCGGCGTCGTTCTACCCCTCCACTTT; CDR3: CATSRDVGLGGVGVVLPLHF; size: once; J: TRBJ1-6; V: TRBV15; D: .
DNA: TGCGCCAGCAGCCTCGAAAGTATCGAGGCTGAAGCTTTCTTT; CDR3: CASSLESIEAEAFF; size: .; J: TRBJ1-1; V: TRBV5-1; D: .
DNA: TGTGCCAGTAGTATAAGCGGACAGAGCTACGAGCAGTACTTC; CDR3: CASSISGQSYEQYF; size: .; J: TRBJ2-7; V: TRBV19; D: .
DNA: TGTGCCAGCAGCTTACTATCCAATTCACCCCTCCACTTT; CDR3: CASSLLSNSPLHF; size: .; J: TRBJ1-6; V: TRBV7-2; D: .
DNA: TGTGCCAGCAGTAATGCGGGACTGACGAACACCGGGGAGCTGTTTTTT; CDR3: CASSNAGLTNTGELFF; size: .; J: TRBJ2-2; V: TRBV27; D: .
DNA: TGTGCCAGCAGCCCGAGACAGGGGTACTTCTTT; CDR3: CASSPRQGYFF; size: .; J: TRBJ1-1; V: TRBV21-1; D: .
DNA: TGCGCCAGCAGCTGGACAGGGCCCAGCTCCTACGAGCAGTACTTC; CDR3: CASSWTGPSSYEQYF; size: .; J: TRBJ2-7; V: TRBV5-1; D: TRBD1
DNA: TGTGGCTCGGGACAGGGTATTGTAGATACGCAGTATTTT; CDR3: CGSGQGIVDTQYF; size: .; J: TRBJ2-3; V: TRBV10-3; D: TRBD1
DNA: TGTGCCAGCAGTTTCTCGGGGGGAGACATTCAGTACTTC; CDR3: CASSFSGGDIQYF; size: .; J: TRBJ2-4; V: TRBV28; D: TRBD2
DNA: TGTGCCAGCAGTTTGGGACAGTCAAGCTCCTACGAGCAGTACTTC; CDR3: CASSLGQSSSYEQYF; size: .; J: TRBJ2-7; V: TRBV7-2; D: TRBD1
DNA: TGTGCCAGCAGCGTATCCACATCTAACTATGGCTACACCTTC; CDR3: CASSVSTSNYGYTF; size: once; J: TRBJ1-2; V: TRBV9; D: .
DNA: TGTGCCAGCAGTGGGAACCCACAGGGTCCTAACTATGGCTACACCTTC; CDR3: CASSGNPQGPNYGYTF; size: .; J: TRBJ1-2; V: TRBV2; D: .
DNA: TGTGCCTGGAAGGAGAAGGTGGCAGGGTCGGATGGCTACACCTTC; CDR3: CAWKEKVAGSDGYTF; size: .; J: TRBJ1-2; V: TRBV30; D: .
DNA: TGTGCCAGCAGTTTCGGGCGGGGGGGCTACGAGCAGTACTTC; CDR3: CASSFGRGGYEQYF; size: few; J: TRBJ2-7; V: TRBV27; D: TRBD2
DNA: TGCGCCAGAAACCTGCTGGGACAATGGGGCTACGAGCAGTACTTC; CDR3: CARNLLGQWGYEQYF; size: .; J: TRBJ2-7; V: TRBV4-1; D: .
DNA: TGTGCCAGCAGGGGCCCCTACGAGCAGTACTTC; CDR3: CASRGPYEQYF; size: .; J: TRBJ2-7; V: TRBV27; D: .
DNA: TGTGCCAGCAGTTACGGGGGGGAGCAGTACTTC; CDR3: CASSYGGEQYF; size: many; J: TRBJ2-7; V: TRBV6-5; D: .
DNA: TGCGCCAGCAGCCAAGATAAGAGGGGGCGAATCTATGGCTACACCTTC; CDR3: CASSQDKRGRIYGYTF; size: .; J: TRBJ1-2; V: TRBV4-3; D: TRBD1
DNA: TGTGCCTGGAGTAGGACAGGGGAAGATGAAAAACTGTTTTTT; CDR3: CAWSRTGEDEKLFF; size: few; J: TRBJ1-4; V: TRBV30; D: TRBD1
DNA: TGTGCCAGCAGCCAAGATGAGCGGGGGTCCAGGACGCAGTATTTT; CDR3: CASSQDERGSRTQYF; size: .; J: TRBJ2-3; V: TRBV4-2; D: TRBD2